The sequence of this TCR beta chain was determined in a study of CD8 T cells in Susac syndrome. RNA in amounts of about 0.5 to 1 ug was reverse transcribed with random hexamers. TCRdb processed the immunoSEQ multiplex PCR reads anew with MiXCR; each CDR3 protein has one entry. The sample records roughly 180,000 distinct CDR3 sequences, 90% to 95% being singletons. From blood CD8+ and CD4+ T cells, the TCR beta chain was sequenced. The control group consisted of healthy donors matched for age and sex. The CDR3 covers 18 residues. Germline-derived CDR1 and CDR2 are LGHNA and YSLEER. Germline trimming cut 0 bases from V and 2 bases from J; bases unmatched to any gene: 11.

The material sequenced was CD4+ T cells from PBMCs. The TCR comes from a human donor in good health. The chain couples TRBV4-3 to TRBJ2-3, with TRBD2 identical over 7 bases. Here the CDR3 reads CASSQDWKASGFTDTQYF. The CDR3 nucleotides are TGCGCCAGCAGCCAAGATTGGAAGGCTAGCGGTTTCACAGATACGCAGTATTTT.